This T cell receptor beta chain came from a study of brain T cells in children with intractable seizures. Study conclusions and caveats: Viral specificity was inferred only from CDR3 similarity; HCMV serostatus was unknown. Pre-surgery blood may have been undersampled, hiding some clones.

The assay was immunoSEQ multiplex PCR, and TCRdb's table has in-frame clones only and misses some. The sample carries just under 65,000 clones, around 96% recorded once. Note on this clone: Its antigen is still unknown.

Surgery cases with the highest brain T cell transcript signatures were chosen for sequencing. Pre-surgery treatment included at least one anti-epileptic drug. The V and J ends lost 4 bases and 3 bases respectively, with 14 bases between them. Germline-derived CDR1 and CDR2 are SGHTS and YDEGEE. The CDR3 has 14 amino acids. This sequence originates from a boy in the first two years of life with focal cortical dysplasia and intractable seizures. Sequenced material: peripheral blood, taken at surgery. The J gene is TRBJ2-7, the V gene TRBV5-8; a weak D match, TRBD1 (6 bases). CDR3 residues: CASSIRDTFYEQYF. As DNA, the CDR3 is TGTGCCAGCAGCATCCGGGACACCTTCTACGAGCAGTACTTC.